The 20 T cell receptor beta chains in this list originate from one sample, sequenced in a study of T cell responses to AZD1222 COVID-19 vaccine. The assay was immunoSEQ multiplex PCR, and TCRdb's table has in-frame clones only and misses some. The sample carries some 120,000 clones, roughly 93% recorded once. This sample comprised peripheral blood, obtained on day 0 of AZD1222 vaccination. These receptors originate from an adult in good health.

The chain links TRBV9 to TRBJ1-4, with D perhaps matching TRBD1 (5 bases). This CDR3 region has 15 residues. The V gene lost 4 bases and the J gene lost 0 bases, with 10 bases spanning the gap. Germline CDR1 and CDR2: SGDLS and YYNGEE. This CDR3 is CASSRGESTNEKLFF. CDR3 DNA: TGTGCCAGCAGCCGGGGGGAATCAACTAATGAAAAACTGTTTTTT.

This clone occurred once. The chain uses TRBV5-1 and TRBJ1-1, with D possibly TRBD1 on 6 matching bases. The CDR3 spans 15 residues. The germline V gene encodes CDR1 SGHRS and CDR2 YFSETQ. Trimming removed 4 bases at V and 3 bases at J, with 16 bases between. This chain's CDR3 is CASSLLGGPHTEAFF. In DNA, the CDR3 is TGCGCCAGCAGCCTTTTAGGGGGTCCCCACACTGAAGCTTTCTTT.

The V and J genes are TRBV28 and TRBJ1-6; D possibly corresponds to TRBD1 (6 bases). V lost 3 bases and J lost 7, with 10 bases in between. This CDR3 contains 14 residues. Per germline, CDR1 MDHEN and CDR2 SYDVKM. The CDR3, as DNA: TGTGCCAGCAGTTTTGCAGGGGAAAATTCACCCCTCCACTTT. Protein product: CASSFAGENSPLHF.

This rearrangement joins TRBV5-4 to TRBJ2-2; weak D call: TRBD2 (6 bases). The CDR3 loop spans 15 amino acids. Trimming cost V 4 bases and J 0 bases, with 10 bases left between them. The germline gives CDR1 SGHNT, CDR2 YYREEE (reference sequence). The CDR3 nucleotides are TGTGCCAGCAGCGCGGGACGGACGAACACCGGGGAGCTGTTTTTT. Its protein product is CASSAGRTNTGELFF.

This rearrangement joins TRBV6-5 to TRBJ2-7; TRBD1 is a possible D gene (8 bases). The CDR3 spans 14 residues. Trimming took off 5 bases at V and 3 bases at J, with 14 bases between the two ends. CDR1 is MNHEY and CDR2 is SVGAGI in the germline V gene. The CDR3 DNA follows: TGTGCCAGCAGTCTGGACAGGGAGGGCTACGAGCAGTACTTC. It codes for CASSLDREGYEQYF.

The chain combines TRBV11-2 with TRBJ2-7; 7 bases line up with TRBD1. Germline loops: CDR1 SGHAT, CDR2 FQNNGV. There are 14 residues in the CDR3. V was clipped by 8 bases and J by 9 bases; unmatched bases: 16. CDR3 residues: CASRPTGAYGVQYF. The CDR3 bases are TGTGCCAGCCGTCCAACAGGGGCTTATGGAGTGCAGTACTTC.

The chain employs TRBV4-2 and TRBJ1-4, with 7 positions matching TRBD1. The V gene end was trimmed by 0 bases and the J gene end by 0 bases; junction bases not matched to a gene: 16. This CDR3 comprises 21 residues. Germline V lookup: CDR1 LGHNA, CDR2 YNFKEQ. The CDR3 loop is CASSQEAPDREEWATNEKLFF. CDR3 DNA: TGTGCCAGCAGCCAAGAAGCCCCCGACAGGGAGGAGTGGGCAACTAATGAAAAACTGTTTTTT.

This chain links TRBV2 with TRBJ1-2; D gene ambiguous. Per germline, CDR1 SNHLY and CDR2 FYNNEI. The CDR3 spans 14 residues. V shed 1 base and J shed 7 bases, with 13 bases lying between them. For the CDR3, the DNA is TGTGCCAGCAGTGAAGGAAACAGAAAGGCTGGCTACACCTTC. Its protein product is CASSEGNRKAGYTF. The whole variable domain, remainder taken from reference TRBV2 and TRBJ1-2, is EPEVTQTPSHQVTQMGQEVILRCVPISNHLYFYWYRQILGQKVEFLVSFYNNEISEKSEIFDDQFSVERPDGSNFTLKIRSTKLEDSAMYFCASSEGNRKAGYTFGSGTRLTVV.

The chain couples TRBV28 to TRBJ1-2; no reliable D call. V was cut by 2 bases and J by 3 bases, with 4 bases left in between. The V gene's germline CDR1 is MDHEN and CDR2 SYDVKM. This CDR3 has 12 residues. The DNA for the CDR3 is TGTGCCAGCAGTTTAATCGACTATGGCTACACCTTC. Protein: CASSLIDYGYTF.

This chain connects TRBV4-1 to TRBJ2-1, with 13 nucleotides matching TRBD2. The CDR3 is 16 residues long. The germline CDR1 and CDR2 sequences are MGHRA and YSYEKL. Losses at the gene ends were 4 bases for V and 4 bases for J; bases not matched to a gene: 4. The DNA of the CDR3 is TGCGCCAGCAGCCTGGGGACTAGCGGGGATTACAATGAGCAGTTCTTC. Translating it yields CASSLGTSGDYNEQFF.

This clone was recorded once. The chain carries TRBV10-1 and TRBJ2-5; D tentatively fits TRBD1 or TRBD2 (5 bases each). V lost 4 bases to trimming and J lost 4 bases, with 10 bases between them. Germline lookup yields CDR1 WNHNN and CDR2 SYGVQD (reference sequence). The CDR3 contains 13 residues. The chain's CDR3 is CASSAGPLETQYF. CDR3 bases: TGCGCCAGCAGTGCGGGGCCATTAGAGACCCAGTACTTC.

The count of this clone is one. V and J are TRBV7-9 and TRBJ1-6; unclear D gene. The CDR3 consists of 17 residues. V dropped 2 bases and J dropped 10 bases, with 21 bases sitting between them. CDR1 and CDR2 from the germline V gene are SEHNR and FQNEAQ (reference sequence). CDR3 bases: TGTGCCAGCAGCTTAAGAGACTCCCCATTTCGAGGCTCACCCCTCCACTTT. It is translated as CASSLRDSPFRGSPLHF.

This chain uses TRBV7-8 with TRBJ1-1; D gene unclear. Germline loops: CDR1 SGHVS, CDR2 FQNEAQ. This CDR3 comprises 12 residues. Trimming left V 0 bases short and J 3 bases short, with 2 bases between. CDR3 in amino acids: CASSLAYTEAFF. The CDR3 bases are TGTGCCAGCAGCTTAGCCTACACTGAAGCTTTCTTT.

This clone came up a few times. This chain uses TRBV10-3 with TRBJ1-5, with D possibly TRBD1 on 5 matching bases. V dropped 5 bases and J dropped 0 bases, with 8 bases sitting between them. CDR3 length: 14 residues. The germline CDR1 and CDR2 sequences are ENHRY and SYGVKD. Here the CDR3 reads CAISQDTSNQPQHF. DNA for the CDR3: TGTGCCATCAGTCAGGACACTAGCAATCAGCCCCAGCATTTT.

The chain is built from TRBV20-1 and TRBJ1-1; maybe TRBD1 (6 bases). The CDR3 length is 11 residues. V was cut by 8 bases and J by 1 base, with 8 bases left in between. Germline CDR1 DFQATT, CDR2 SNEGSKA (reference sequence). The CDR3 reads CSPGQNTEAFF. The CDR3 coding sequence is TGCAGTCCGGGACAGAACACTGAAGCTTTCTTT.

The DNA for the CDR3 is TGTGCCAGCAGTGTCGAACCGGGACTAGCGGGAAGCACAGATACGCAGTATTTT. This sequence encodes CASSVEPGLAGSTDTQYF. The chain combines TRBV2 with TRBJ2-3, with 13 bases lining up with TRBD2. Germline loops: CDR1 SNHLY, CDR2 FYNNEI. Losses at the gene ends were 4 bases for V and 0 bases for J; bases not matched to a gene: 7. The CDR3 extends over 18 amino acids.

The chain has TRBV6-1 and TRBJ2-7; D is unclear. The V end lost 2 bases, the J end lost 0 bases, and 8 bases lay between the germline ends. Germline V CDR1 and CDR2: MNHNS, SASEGT. The CDR3 has 14 amino acids. The CDR3 is CASSEMGRSYEQYF. The CDR3, as DNA: TGTGCCAGCAGTGAAATGGGCCGCTCCTACGAGCAGTACTTC.

The genes are TRBV30 and TRBJ2-2; 7 bases line up with TRBD2. The germline gives CDR1 GTSNPN, CDR2 SVGIG (reference sequence). J lost 7 bases, V lost 3 bases, and 11 bases had no gene match. There are 15 residues in the CDR3. CDR3 nucleotide sequence: TGTGCCTGGAGGGGGAGGGACCCCCTGGGCGGGGAGCTGTTTTTT. This sequence encodes CAWRGRDPLGGELFF.

V gene TRBV7-9 combines with J gene TRBJ1-2, with D unresolved. The V and J ends lost 1 base and 4 bases respectively, with 7 bases between them. The CDR3 loop spans 13 amino acids. Germline lookup yields CDR1 SEHNR and CDR2 FQNEAQ (reference sequence). The CDR3 DNA is TGTGCCAGCAGCTTAGGCAGATTCTATGGCTACACCTTC. It yields the protein CASSLGRFYGYTF.

The rearrangement uses TRBV6-5 and TRBJ1-2, with a weak D call TRBD1 (5 bases). V gave up 5 bases and J gave up 3 bases, with 16 bases separating them. This CDR3 spans 15 amino acids. Germline V gene sequence: CDR1 MNHEY, CDR2 SVGAGI. CDR3 amino acids: CASSPAGLRDYGYTF. As DNA, the CDR3 is TGTGCCAGCAGTCCCGCAGGGTTACGTGACTATGGCTACACCTTC.